This T cell receptor (beta chain) was sequenced for a study of early T cells in non-severe SARS-CoV-2 infection (dated by TCRdb to about 2021). Turning to the overall study: Bulk RNA from unsorted whole blood was used for TCR sequencing, so alpha and beta chains could not be paired. The study at large found these results: VDJdb matching was skewed toward anti-spike CD8 responses and likely underestimated virus-specific expansions, missing private and CD4 specificities.

The study was a case-control design nested within a healthcare worker cohort in London, UK, with weekly nasopharyngeal swab PCR tests and blood sampling. Between 23 and 31 March 2020, the week of the UK lockdown, healthcare workers were enrolled and then followed up weekly for as long as 16 weeks. Relative to germline, V is 5 bases shorter and J is 4 bases shorter, with 17 bases between their ends. Including the terminal cysteine and phenylalanine, the CDR3 comprises 15 residues. Only the CDR3 DNA is retained, 45 bases long and in frame from the first base. Taken from the germline V gene (reference sequence), the CDR1 and CDR2 loops are DFQATT and SNEGSKA. Library generation was performed with 5' RACE. The sequencing machine was a NextSeq 500. The TCR library protocol attached unique molecular identifiers to individual cDNA molecules to correct for sequencing error and PCR bias. Both TCR alpha and beta chains were sequenced, and tight co-correlation was observed between alpha and beta sequence abundances in each sample. In the source study's methods: Decombinator V4 was used to annotate TCR sequences for V gene, J gene and CDR3. Expanded TCRs were defined as changing significantly between any two time points under a Poisson model with p below 0.0001. TCR abundances were normalised to the total number of TCRs sequenced per sample and expressed as counts per million. TRAV1-2 paired with TRAJ12, TRAJ20 or TRAJ33 defined MAIT TCRs, while TRAV10 paired with TRAJ18 defined iNKT TCRs. VDJdb, accessed 1 November 2021, was searched for CMV, EBV and SARS-CoV-2 annotated TCRs, with TCRs annotated for multiple antigens excluded. TCRdb applied fastp at Q25 and MiXCR to the public reads, then kept only in-frame beta chains. Each entry merges the rows of one CDR3 protein and shows their most common DNA and genes. TCRdb assigned the V and J calls; the authors' analysis was not used. In this sample the table shows under 95,000 distinct CDR3 sequences, about an eighth of which occur a single time. About 3.5% of the sample comes from the top ten.

This clonotype came up a few times. Which antigen it targets is not known. No base quality values were provided; no much bigger clone lies one nucleotide off. The TCR comes from an adult who was a healthcare worker with PCR-confirmed SARS-CoV-2 infection or an uninfected control (not recorded which). Sequenced: whole blood. The chain is assembled from TRBV20-1 and TRBJ2-2; TRBD1 is perhaps the D gene, given 6 matching bases. In nucleotide form, the sequence is TGCAGTGCTCCCCGGGACACCCAAGGCACCGGGGAGCTGTTTTTT. Translated, it reads CSAPRDTQGTGELFF.